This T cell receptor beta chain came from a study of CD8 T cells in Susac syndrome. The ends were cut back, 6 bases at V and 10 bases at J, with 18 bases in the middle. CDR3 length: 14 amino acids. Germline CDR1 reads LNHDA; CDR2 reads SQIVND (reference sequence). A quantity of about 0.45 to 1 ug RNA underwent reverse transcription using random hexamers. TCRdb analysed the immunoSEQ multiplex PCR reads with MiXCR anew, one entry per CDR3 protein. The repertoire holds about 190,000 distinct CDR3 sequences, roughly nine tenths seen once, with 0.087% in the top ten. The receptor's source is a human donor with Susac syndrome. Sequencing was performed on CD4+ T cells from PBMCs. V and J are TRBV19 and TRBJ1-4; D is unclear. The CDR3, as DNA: TGTGCCAGTAGGAAGGACGGAACACCACTAAAACTGTTTTTT. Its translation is CASRKDGTPLKLFF.